This paragraph reports one TCR beta chain. Its antigen is unidentified. The entry originates in a study of post-analysis software for immune sequencing data. Study information: The cohort encompassed relapsing-remitting, secondary progressive and progressive-relapsing multiple sclerosis disease courses. Findings of the study overall: Among several TRBV segments more frequent in patients than controls were TRBV5-6, TRBV5-1 and TRBV20-1. Diversity measured as normalized Chao1 was significantly lower in multiple sclerosis patients than in controls. Under F measure analysis, samples from one preparation batch co-clustered strongly.

The TCR beta cDNA libraries carried unique molecular identifiers. The T cell input of roughly 0.95 to 10 million gave about half a million cDNA molecules. TCRdb re-derived calls from the PCR reads in MiXCR, one entry per CDR3 protein. The sample lists 380,000 or so distinct CDR3 sequences; roughly 30% were seen once. The CDR3 has 12 residues. CDR1 MNHEY and CDR2 SVGAGI come from the germline V gene. V lost 6 bases and J 4 bases, leaving 6 bases between the germline ends. Sequences were obtained from blood. The chain has TRBV6-5 and TRBJ1-4; D is undetermined. This receptor was taken from a girl aged 5-17 years with multiple sclerosis. The CDR3 DNA reads TGTGCCAGCAGGGTGAATAATGAAAAACTGTTTTTT. Its protein is CASRVNNEKLFF.